This TCR beta chain was recovered during a study of T cells after yellow fever vaccination. Study results and limitations: Peaking on day 5 versus 15, the secondary response was faster but weaker. CD4 and CD8 compartments shared a small share of clonotypes.

CDR3 length: 12 residues. Trimming took off 3 bases at V and 7 bases at J, with 12 bases between the two ends. The germline gives CDR1 DFQATT, CDR2 SNEGSKA (reference sequence). A few counts support this clonotype. The antigen remains unidentified. A single record per CDR3 protein comes from TCRdb applying MiXCR to the 5' RACE reads. The sample holds some 560,000 distinct CDR3 sequences; 15% to 20% are singletons and the top ten take approximately 14%. The clonotype originates from a man aged 25-40 years who received the YFV17D yellow fever vaccine. The sequenced sample was PBMCs, obtained 15 days after the yellow fever booster vaccination. The chain joins TRBV20-1 to TRBJ2-5; a weak D match, TRBD2 (5 bases). CDR3 DNA: TGCAGTGCTAGTCTCCTAGCTAGGACCCAGTACTTC. It translates to CSASLLARTQYF.